These 20 T cell receptor beta chains were all obtained from the same sample, sequenced in a study of blood T cell repertoires in COVID-19. Some clones are missing from TCRdb's copy, which holds only in-frame ones; the method was immunoSEQ multiplex PCR. The table lists 200,000 to 300,000 clones, about nine tenths of them singletons. The specimen sequenced was peripheral blood. The receptors here all came from a woman in her thirties or forties who had recovered from COVID-19.

This clone was detected once. The chain uses TRBV13 and TRBJ1-6; maybe TRBD1 (6 bases). Germline V lookup: CDR1 PRHDT, CDR2 FYEKMQ (reference sequence). Trimming pared 5 bases from V and 9 bases from J, leaving 8 bases between. The CDR3 has 12 residues. The CDR3 reads CASSVQGSPLHF. The CDR3 nucleotides read TGTGCCAGCAGCGTACAGGGTTCACCCCTCCACTTT.

V usage is TRBV27 and J usage is TRBJ1-2; 8 bases map to TRBD1. V lost 3 bases, J lost 7 bases, and 10 bases stayed unmatched. CDR3 length: 15 residues. CDR1 MNHEY and CDR2 SMNVEV come from the germline V gene (reference sequence). The CDR3 DNA reads as TGTGCCAGCAGTTTCCTCTCGAACAGGGGGTCTGGCTACACCTTC. Its protein product is CASSFLSNRGSGYTF.

The V and J genes are TRBV11-2 and TRBJ2-7; D may be TRBD1 (6 bases). Germline assignment: CDR1 SGHAT and CDR2 FQNNGV. V lost 4 bases and J 5 bases, leaving 15 bases between the germline ends. This CDR3 region has 14 residues. This CDR3 is CASSSSVQGHEQYF. In DNA form, the CDR3 reads TGTGCCAGCAGCTCATCCGTACAGGGCCACGAGCAGTACTTC. Together with reference TRBV11-2 and TRBJ2-7, the CDR3 gives the full variable domain: EAGVAQSPRYKIIEKRQSVAFWCNPISGHATLYWYQQILGQGPKLLIQFQNNGVVDDSQLPKDRFSAERLKGVDSTLKIQPAKLEDSAVYLCASSSSVQGHEQYFGPGTRLTVT.

This rearrangement joins TRBV6-5 to TRBJ2-7; weak D call: TRBD2 (5 bases). Germline V CDR1 and CDR2: MNHEY, SVGAGI. Trimming pared 7 bases from V and 3 bases from J, leaving 19 bases between. The CDR3 runs to 15 residues. DNA of the CDR3: TGTGCCAGCACCCCATCGGGAATTGGAGGCTACGAGCAGTACTTC. Amino acids: CASTPSGIGGYEQYF.

The V call is TRBV11-2, the J call TRBJ2-3; D unclear. CDR1 SGHAT and CDR2 FQNNGV come from the germline V gene. Trimming removed 7 bases at V and 6 bases at J, with 11 bases between. This CDR3 has 12 residues. The CDR3 bases are TGTGCCAGCACCCTATACCCGGATACGCAGTATTTT. It codes for CASTLYPDTQYF.

Notes on this clone: This sample includes further DNA sequences coding for the same CDR3. The chain combines TRBV18 with TRBJ2-3; D remains ambiguous. The germline V gene has CDR1 KGHSH and CDR2 LQKENI. This CDR3 has 13 amino acids. V was clipped by 6 bases and J by 0 bases, with 7 bases between them. The CDR3 nucleotides read TGTGCCAGCTCTCCTCTTAGCACAGATACGCAGTATTTT. Its translation: CASSPLSTDTQYF.

This chain uses TRBV18 with TRBJ1-5, with TRBD1 matching 8 bases. Germline values: CDR1 KGHSH, CDR2 LQKENI. The CDR3 spans 16 residues. V lost 1 base, J lost 2 bases, and 4 bases stayed unmatched. This CDR3 reads CASSPQGTGGNQPQHF. The DNA of the CDR3 is TGTGCCAGCTCACCACAGGGGACAGGAGGCAATCAGCCCCAGCATTTT.

J is TRBJ1-2 and V is TRBV19; TRBD1 is a possible D gene (5 bases). The CDR3 runs to 13 residues. V was pared by 3 bases and J by 11 bases, with 16 bases between. Germline V lookup: CDR1 LNHDA, CDR2 SQIVND (reference sequence). This chain's CDR3 is CASSMVGPQAYTF. DNA of the CDR3: TGTGCCAGTAGTATGGTGGGGCCGCAAGCATACACCTTC.

The V gene is TRBV19, the J gene TRBJ1-2, with 7 bases that match TRBD1. Trimming removed 3 bases from V and 9 bases from J; junction bases left unmatched: 10. The CDR3 is made up of 14 amino acids. Germline V gene sequence: CDR1 LNHDA, CDR2 SQIVND (reference sequence). DNA for the CDR3: TGTGCCAGTAGTATTATCAGAGGGGGCGTTAGCTACACCTTC. Amino acid sequence: CASSIIRGGVSYTF.

V is TRBV21-1 and J is TRBJ2-1; the DNA was not compared with TRBD2, the D call given in the table. TRBV21-1 is a known pseudogene. The CDR3 is 13 residues long. The CDR3 protein is CASGGERGLEQFF. CDR3 bases: TGTGCCAGTGGGGGGGAGCGGGGTTTAGAGCAGTTCTTC.

V is TRBV18 and J is TRBJ2-7; D is ambiguous. CDR1 KGHSH and CDR2 LQKENI come from the germline V gene. Trimming left V 3 bases short and J 3 bases short, with 9 bases between. The CDR3 is 13 amino acids. CDR3 nucleotides: TGTGCCAGCTCACCGGCCACCCGCTACGAGCAGTACTTC. The encoded protein is CASSPATRYEQYF.

The chain joins TRBV27 to TRBJ2-7, with a possible D match to TRBD2 (6 bases). CDR3 length equals 11 residues. Germline V CDR1 and CDR2: MNHEY, SMNVEV (reference sequence). V lost 8 bases and J lost 7, with 12 bases in between. The CDR3 nucleotides are TGTGCCAGCGGAGGGTCTTTTGAGCAGTACTTC. It encodes CASGGSFEQYF.

This clone came up once. This sequence joins TRBV5-5 and TRBJ2-7, with 7 bases matching TRBD1. The CDR3 is made up of 15 amino acids. CDR1 is SGHKS, CDR2 YYEKEE, per germline (reference sequence). V lost 4 bases, J lost 6 bases, and 13 bases stayed unmatched. This CDR3 reads CASSEGPWAGGEQYF. CDR3 coding DNA: TGTGCCAGCAGCGAGGGACCGTGGGCAGGGGGCGAGCAGTACTTC.

The chain combines TRBV10-3 with TRBJ2-3; 12 bases map to TRBD2. Germline trimming cut 1 base from V and 1 base from J; bases unmatched to any gene: 0. CDR1 and CDR2 from the germline V gene are ENHRY and SYGVKD. The CDR3 spans 16 residues. Here the CDR3 reads CAISEWTSGGTDTQYF. The CDR3 DNA is TGTGCCATCAGTGAGTGGACTAGCGGGGGCACAGATACGCAGTATTTT.

V gene TRBV24-1 combines with J gene TRBJ1-2; weak D call: TRBD1 (6 bases). V lost 9 bases, J lost 8 bases, and 18 bases lay in between. The CDR3 sequence is 13 residues long. Germline V lookup: CDR1 KGHDR, CDR2 SFDVKD. Written as DNA, the CDR3 is TGTGCCACCGAATACAGCAGGGGACGGGGCTACACCTTC. It is translated as CATEYSRGRGYTF.

The chain has TRBV19 and TRBJ2-2; 10 nucleotides agree with TRBD2. Trimming at V came to 6 bases and at J to 0 bases, leaving 4 bases not matched to a gene. This CDR3 is 16 amino acids long. The V gene's germline CDR1 is LNHDA and CDR2 SQIVND (reference sequence). DNA for the CDR3: TGTGCCAGTAGGGAGCGGGGGGGCCCGAACACCGGGGAGCTGTTTTTT. Its translation is CASRERGGPNTGELFF.

The chain uses TRBV3-1 (or the pseudogene TRBV3-2) and TRBJ2-5; 8 bases are a match to TRBD1. The germline gives CDR1 LGHDT, CDR2 YNNKEL (reference sequence). This CDR3 contains 14 residues. The ends lost 1 base at V and 5 bases at J; junction bases unmatched: 3. The chain's CDR3 is CASSQAQGVETQYF. The CDR3 DNA sequence: TGTGCCAGCAGCCAAGCACAGGGGGTGGAGACCCAGTACTTC.

The chain uses TRBV5-1 and TRBJ2-2; 9 nucleotides line up with TRBD2. Germline assignment: CDR1 SGHRS and CDR2 YFSETQ. The CDR3 covers 16 residues. Trimming took 3 bases from V and 3 from J; bases not matched to a gene: 6. The CDR3: CASSWGGLADTGELFF. The CDR3 DNA follows: TGCGCCAGCAGCTGGGGGGGACTAGCCGACACCGGGGAGCTGTTTTTT.

V and J are TRBV11-3 and TRBJ2-5; the D is unclear. Between the trimmed V and J ends, which lost 1 base and 7 bases, there was a span of 7 bases. There are 12 residues in the CDR3. Germline values: CDR1 SGHNT, CDR2 YENEEA. The CDR3 reads CASSLARGTQYF. The CDR3 DNA sequence: TGTGCCAGCAGCTTAGCCAGAGGGACCCAGTACTTC.

The gene calls are TRBV6-5 and TRBJ2-7; D is perhaps TRBD2 (5 bases). The V end lost 0 bases, the J end lost 3 bases, and 15 bases lay between the germline ends. Germline lookup yields CDR1 MNHEY and CDR2 SVGAGI. This CDR3 has 16 amino acids. The CDR3 DNA reads as TGTGCCAGCAGTTACTCCAGCGGAAGGCTTTACTACGAGCAGTACTTC. Translation gives CASSYSSGRLYYEQYF.